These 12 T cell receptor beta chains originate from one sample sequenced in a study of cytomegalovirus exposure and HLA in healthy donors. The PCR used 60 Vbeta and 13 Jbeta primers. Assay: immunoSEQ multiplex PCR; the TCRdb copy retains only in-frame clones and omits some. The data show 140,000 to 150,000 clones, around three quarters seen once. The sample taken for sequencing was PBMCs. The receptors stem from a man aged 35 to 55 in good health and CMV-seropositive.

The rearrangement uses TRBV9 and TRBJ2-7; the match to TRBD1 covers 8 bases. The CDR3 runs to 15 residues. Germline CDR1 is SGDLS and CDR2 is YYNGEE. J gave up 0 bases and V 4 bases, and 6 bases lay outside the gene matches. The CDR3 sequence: CASSFGTGASYEQYF. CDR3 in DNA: TGTGCCAGCAGCTTCGGGACAGGCGCCTCCTACGAGCAGTACTTC.

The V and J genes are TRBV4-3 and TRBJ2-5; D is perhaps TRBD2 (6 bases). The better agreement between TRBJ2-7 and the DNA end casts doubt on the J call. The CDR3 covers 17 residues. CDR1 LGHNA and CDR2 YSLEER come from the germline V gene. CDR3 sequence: CASSQRGGAGGTYEQYF. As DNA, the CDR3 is TGCGCCAGCAGCCAACGGGGCGGGGCAGGCGGGACCTACGAGCAGTACTTC.

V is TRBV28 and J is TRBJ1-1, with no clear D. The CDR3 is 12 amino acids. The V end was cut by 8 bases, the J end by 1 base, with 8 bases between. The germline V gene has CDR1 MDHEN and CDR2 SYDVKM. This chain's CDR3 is CASGLTNTEAFF. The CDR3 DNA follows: TGTGCCAGCGGCCTCACGAACACTGAAGCTTTCTTT.

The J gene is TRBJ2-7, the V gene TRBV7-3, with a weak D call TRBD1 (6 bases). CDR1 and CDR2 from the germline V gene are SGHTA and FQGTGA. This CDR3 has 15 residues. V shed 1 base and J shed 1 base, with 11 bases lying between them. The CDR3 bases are TGTGCCAGCAGCTTAAACCATGGACAGTCCTACGAGCAGTACTTC. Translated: CASSLNHGQSYEQYF.

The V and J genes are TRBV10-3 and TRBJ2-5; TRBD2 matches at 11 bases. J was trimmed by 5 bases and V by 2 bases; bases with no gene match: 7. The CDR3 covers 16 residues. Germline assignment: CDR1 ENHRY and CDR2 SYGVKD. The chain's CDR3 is CAISETSGSTGETQYF. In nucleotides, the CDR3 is TGTGCCATCAGTGAGACTAGCGGGAGTACGGGGGAGACCCAGTACTTC.

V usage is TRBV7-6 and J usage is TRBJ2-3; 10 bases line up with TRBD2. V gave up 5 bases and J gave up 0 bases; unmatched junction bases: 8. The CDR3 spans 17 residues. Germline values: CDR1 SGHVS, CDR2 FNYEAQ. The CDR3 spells CASSQLAGGYSTDTQYF. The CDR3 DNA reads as TGTGCCAGCAGCCAATTAGCGGGAGGATACAGCACAGATACGCAGTATTTT.

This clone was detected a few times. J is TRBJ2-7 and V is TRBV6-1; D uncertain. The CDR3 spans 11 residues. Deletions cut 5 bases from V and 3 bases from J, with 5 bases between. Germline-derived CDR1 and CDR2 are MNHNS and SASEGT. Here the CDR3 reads CASSSLYEQYF. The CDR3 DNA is TGTGCCAGCAGTTCCCTCTACGAGCAGTACTTC.

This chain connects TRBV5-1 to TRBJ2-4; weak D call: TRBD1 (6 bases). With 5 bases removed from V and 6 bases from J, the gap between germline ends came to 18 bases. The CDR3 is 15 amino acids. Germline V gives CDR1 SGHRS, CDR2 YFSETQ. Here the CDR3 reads CASRSFQGRGNIQYF. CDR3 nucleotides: TGCGCCAGCAGATCGTTTCAGGGGCGTGGAAACATTCAGTACTTC. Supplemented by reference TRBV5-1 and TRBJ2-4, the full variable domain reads KAGVTQTPRYLIKTRGQQVTLSCSPISGHRSVSWYQQTPGQGLQFLFEYFSETQRNKGNFPGRFSGRQFSNSRSEMNVSTLELGDSALYLCASRSFQGRGNIQYFGAGTRLSVL.

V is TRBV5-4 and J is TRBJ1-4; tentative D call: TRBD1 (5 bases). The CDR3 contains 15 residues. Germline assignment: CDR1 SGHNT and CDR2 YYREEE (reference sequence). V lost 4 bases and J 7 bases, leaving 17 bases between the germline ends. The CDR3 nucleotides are TGTGCCAGCAGCCCGGGGGGTGGAGTTCGTGAAAAACTGTTTTTT. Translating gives CASSPGGGVREKLFF.

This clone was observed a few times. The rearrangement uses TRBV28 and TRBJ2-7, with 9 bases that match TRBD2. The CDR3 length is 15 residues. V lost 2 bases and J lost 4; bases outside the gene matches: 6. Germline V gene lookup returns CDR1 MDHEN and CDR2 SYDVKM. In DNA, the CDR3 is TGTGCCAGCAGTTTAGGTGCGGGAGGGCCTTACGAGCAGTACTTC. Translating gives CASSLGAGGPYEQYF.

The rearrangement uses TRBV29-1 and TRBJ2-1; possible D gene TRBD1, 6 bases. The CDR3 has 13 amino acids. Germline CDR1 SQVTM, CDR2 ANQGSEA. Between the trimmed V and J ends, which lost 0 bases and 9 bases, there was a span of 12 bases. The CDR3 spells CSVEDQAQGEQFF. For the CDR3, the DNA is TGCAGCGTTGAAGATCAGGCACAGGGTGAGCAGTTCTTC.

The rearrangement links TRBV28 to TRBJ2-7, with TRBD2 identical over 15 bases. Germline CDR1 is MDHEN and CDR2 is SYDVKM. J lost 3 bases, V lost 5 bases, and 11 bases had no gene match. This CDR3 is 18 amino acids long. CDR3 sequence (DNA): TGTGCCAGCAGTCCTCGGGGACTAGCGGGAGGAGGTTTCTACGAGCAGTACTTC. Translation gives CASSPRGLAGGGFYEQYF.